This record concerns one T cell receptor (beta chain) sequence. The record originates from a study of PD-1 blockade in classical Hodgkin lymphoma. Relapse after autologous stem cell transplantation occurred in every patient, and brentuximab vedotin exposure varied. Clones were sequenced by immunoSEQ multiplex PCR, and TCRdb holds only the in-frame ones, with some missing. In the table there are about 46,000 clones, around 80% of which are singletons. This CDR3 spans 11 amino acids. V was trimmed by 3 bases and J by 6 bases, leaving 3 bases between them. CDR1 is MDHEN, CDR2 SYDVKM, per germline. The chain combines TRBV28 with TRBJ1-5, with no clear D. This specimen was peripheral blood mononuclear cells (PBMCs), taken before the second cycle of nivolumab. The source is a human donor with classical Hodgkin lymphoma. The CDR3 reads CASSFGQPQHF. DNA for the CDR3: TGTGCCAGCAGTTTCGGTCAGCCCCAGCATTTT.